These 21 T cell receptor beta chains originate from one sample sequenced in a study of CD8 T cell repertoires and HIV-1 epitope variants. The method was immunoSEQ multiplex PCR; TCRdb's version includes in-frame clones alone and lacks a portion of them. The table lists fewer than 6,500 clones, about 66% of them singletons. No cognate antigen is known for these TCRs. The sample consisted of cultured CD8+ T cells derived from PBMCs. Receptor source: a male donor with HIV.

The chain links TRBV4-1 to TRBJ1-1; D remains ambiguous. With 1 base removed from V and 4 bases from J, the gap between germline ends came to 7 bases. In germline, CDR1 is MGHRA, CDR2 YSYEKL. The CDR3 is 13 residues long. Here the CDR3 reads CASSQGRGTEAFF. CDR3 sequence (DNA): TGCGCCAGCAGCCAAGGAAGAGGCACTGAAGCTTTCTTT.

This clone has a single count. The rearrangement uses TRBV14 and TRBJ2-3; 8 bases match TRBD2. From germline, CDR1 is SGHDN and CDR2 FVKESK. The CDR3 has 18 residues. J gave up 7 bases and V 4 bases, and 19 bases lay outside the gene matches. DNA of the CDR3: TGTGCCAGCAGCCCGTCACTTTTTGGTAGCGGGAAAGGGAATACGCAGTATTTT. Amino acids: CASSPSLFGSGKGNTQYF.

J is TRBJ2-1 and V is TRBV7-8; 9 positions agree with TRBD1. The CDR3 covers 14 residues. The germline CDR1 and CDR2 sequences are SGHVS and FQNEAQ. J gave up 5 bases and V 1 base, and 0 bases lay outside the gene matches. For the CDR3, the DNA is TGTGCCAGCAGCTTAGGGACAGGGGACAATGAGCAGTTCTTC. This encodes CASSLGTGDNEQFF.

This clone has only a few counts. CDR3: CASSYSGGNNEQFF. The CDR3 DNA follows: TGTGCCAGCAGCTATTCCGGGGGCAACAATGAGCAGTTCTTC. This sequence joins TRBV7-2 and TRBJ2-1, with D perhaps matching TRBD1 or TRBD2 (6 bases each). This CDR3 contains 14 residues. Per germline, CDR1 SGHTA and CDR2 FQGNSA. The V gene lost 4 bases and the J gene lost 5 bases, with 12 bases spanning the gap.

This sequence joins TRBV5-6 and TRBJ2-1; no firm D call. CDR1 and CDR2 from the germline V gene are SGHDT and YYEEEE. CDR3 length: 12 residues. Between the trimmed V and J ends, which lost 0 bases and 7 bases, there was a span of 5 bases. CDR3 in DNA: TGTGCCAGCAGCTTGGAATTTAATGAGCAGTTCTTC. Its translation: CASSLEFNEQFF.

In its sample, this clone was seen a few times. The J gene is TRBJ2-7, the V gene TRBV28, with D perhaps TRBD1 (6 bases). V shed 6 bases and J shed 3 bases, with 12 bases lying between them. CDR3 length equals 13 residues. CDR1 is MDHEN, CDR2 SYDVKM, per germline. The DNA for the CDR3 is TGTGCCAGCAGCCCCCCGGACAGCTACGAGCAGTACTTC. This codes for CASSPPDSYEQYF.

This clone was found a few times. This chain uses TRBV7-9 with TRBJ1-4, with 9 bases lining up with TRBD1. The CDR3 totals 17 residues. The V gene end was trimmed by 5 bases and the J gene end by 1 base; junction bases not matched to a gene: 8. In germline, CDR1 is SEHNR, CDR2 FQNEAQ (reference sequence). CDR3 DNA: TGTGCCAGCAGCCCCGGGACAGGGATCGTAACTAATGAAAAACTGTTTTTT. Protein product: CASSPGTGIVTNEKLFF.

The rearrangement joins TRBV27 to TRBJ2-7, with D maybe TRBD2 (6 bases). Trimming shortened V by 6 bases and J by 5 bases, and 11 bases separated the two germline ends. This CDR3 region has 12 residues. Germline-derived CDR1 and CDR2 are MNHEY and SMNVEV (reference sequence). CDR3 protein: CASSPGTDEQYF. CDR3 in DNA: TGTGCCAGCAGCCCAGGGACTGACGAGCAGTACTTC.

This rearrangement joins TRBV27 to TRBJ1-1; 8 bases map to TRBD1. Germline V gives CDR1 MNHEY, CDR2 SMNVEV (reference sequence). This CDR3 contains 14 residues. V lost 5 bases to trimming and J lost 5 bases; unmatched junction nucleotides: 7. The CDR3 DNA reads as TGTGCCAGCAGTCCAGGGGGCGTCGGGACTGAAGCTTTCTTT. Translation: CASSPGGVGTEAFF.

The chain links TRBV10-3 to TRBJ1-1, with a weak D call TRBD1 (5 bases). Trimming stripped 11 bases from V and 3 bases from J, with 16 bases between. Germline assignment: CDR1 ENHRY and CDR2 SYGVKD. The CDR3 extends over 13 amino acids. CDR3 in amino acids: CAAQPGLYTEAFF. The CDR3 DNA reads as TGTGCCGCACAACCGGGACTGTACACTGAAGCTTTCTTT.

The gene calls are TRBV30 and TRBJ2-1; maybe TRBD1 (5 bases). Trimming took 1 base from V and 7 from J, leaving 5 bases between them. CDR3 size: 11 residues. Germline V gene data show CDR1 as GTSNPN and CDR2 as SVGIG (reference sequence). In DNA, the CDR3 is TGTGCCTGGAGTGACAGGAATGAGCAGTTCTTC. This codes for CAWSDRNEQFF.

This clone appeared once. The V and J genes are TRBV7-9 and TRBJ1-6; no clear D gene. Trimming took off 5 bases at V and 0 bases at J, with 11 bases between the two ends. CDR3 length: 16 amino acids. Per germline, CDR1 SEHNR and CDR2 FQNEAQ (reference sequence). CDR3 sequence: CASSTAISSYNSPLHF. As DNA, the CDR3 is TGTGCCAGCAGCACAGCGATTAGCTCCTATAATTCACCCCTCCACTTT.

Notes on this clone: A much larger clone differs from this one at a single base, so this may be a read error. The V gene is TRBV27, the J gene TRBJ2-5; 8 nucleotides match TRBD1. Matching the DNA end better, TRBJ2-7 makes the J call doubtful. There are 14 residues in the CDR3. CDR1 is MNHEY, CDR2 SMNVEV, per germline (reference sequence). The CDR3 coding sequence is TGTGCCAACAGTCCGGGACAGGTGCTACACGAGCAGTACTTC. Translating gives CANSPGQVLHEQYF.

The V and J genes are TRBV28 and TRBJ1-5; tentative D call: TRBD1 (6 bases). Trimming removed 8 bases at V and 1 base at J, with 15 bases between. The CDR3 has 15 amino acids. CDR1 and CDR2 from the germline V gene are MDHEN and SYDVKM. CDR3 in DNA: TGTGCCAGCCAACCAGGGGCGGCGAGCAATCAGCCCCAGCATTTT. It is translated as CASQPGAASNQPQHF.

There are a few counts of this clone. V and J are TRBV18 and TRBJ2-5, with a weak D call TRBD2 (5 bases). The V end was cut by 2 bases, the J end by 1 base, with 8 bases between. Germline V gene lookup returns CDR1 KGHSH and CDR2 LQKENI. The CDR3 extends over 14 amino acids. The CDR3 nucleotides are TGTGCCAGCTCACCAGGACTTTCCCAAGAGACCCAGTACTTC. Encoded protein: CASSPGLSQETQYF.

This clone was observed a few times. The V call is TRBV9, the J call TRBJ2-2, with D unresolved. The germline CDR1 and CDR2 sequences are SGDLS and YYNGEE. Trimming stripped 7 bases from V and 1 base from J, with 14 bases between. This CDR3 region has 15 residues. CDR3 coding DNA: TGTGCCAGCTCGGAAGGGTTCTGGAACACCGGGGAGCTGTTTTTT. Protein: CASSEGFWNTGELFF.

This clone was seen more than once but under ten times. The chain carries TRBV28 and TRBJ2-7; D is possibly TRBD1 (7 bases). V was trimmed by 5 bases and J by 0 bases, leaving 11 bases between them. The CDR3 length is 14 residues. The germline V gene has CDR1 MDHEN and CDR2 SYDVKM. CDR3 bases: TGTGCCAGCAGTGCGGGACAGAGCTCCTACGAGCAGTACTTC. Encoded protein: CASSAGQSSYEQYF.

In nucleotides, the CDR3 is TGCGCCAGCAGTGAGGCGGCAGGGCTCACAGATACGCAGTATTTT. Its protein is CASSEAAGLTDTQYF. V is TRBV10-2 and J is TRBJ2-3; possibly TRBD1 for D (5 bases). V was pared by 2 bases and J by 2 bases, with 11 bases between. Germline V gives CDR1 WSHSY, CDR2 SAAADI. The CDR3 length is 15 residues.

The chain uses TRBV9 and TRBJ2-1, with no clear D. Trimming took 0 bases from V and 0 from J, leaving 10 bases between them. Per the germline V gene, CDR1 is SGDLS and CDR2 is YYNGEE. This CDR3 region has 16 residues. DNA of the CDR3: TGTGCCAGCAGCGTAGATATGGTGAGCTCCTACAATGAGCAGTTCTTC. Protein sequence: CASSVDMVSSYNEQFF.

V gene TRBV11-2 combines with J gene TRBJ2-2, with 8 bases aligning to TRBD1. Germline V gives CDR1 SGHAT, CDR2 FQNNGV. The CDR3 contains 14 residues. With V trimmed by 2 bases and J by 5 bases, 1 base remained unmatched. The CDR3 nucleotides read TGTGCCAGCAGCTTACGGACAGGGACCGGGGAGCTGTTTTTT. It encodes CASSLRTGTGELFF.

CDR3 in amino acids: CASSLGRGSYEQYF. In DNA, the CDR3 is TGTGCCAGCAGCTTAGGGAGGGGATCCTACGAGCAGTACTTC. The chain carries TRBV11-2 and TRBJ2-7; possible D gene TRBD2, 6 bases. The CDR3 runs to 14 residues. V was pared by 1 base and J by 1 base, with 8 bases between. CDR1 is SGHAT and CDR2 is FQNNGV in the germline V gene.